This TCR beta chain was documented in a study of beta chain features in type 1 diabetes. In regard to this clone: Its cognate antigen is unknown.

CDR3 size: 15 residues. Germline CDR1 reads SGHRS; CDR2 reads YFSETQ. The germline V and J ends were trimmed by 4 bases and 4 bases, with 15 bases remaining between them. Sequencing targeted expressed TCRB transcripts, as all isolated RNA had been reverse transcribed. Clones were read by immunoSEQ multiplex PCR, and TCRdb kept only the in-frame ones, dropping some. The sample lists 600,000 to 650,000 clones, roughly a sixth occurring once. Study-wide results and caveats: Shorter TCRB CDR3s, moderately but significantly so, marked every one of the four CD4+ subsets in Type 1 diabetes patients.

The source of this sequence is a young man in good health. Material for sequencing was naive CD4+ T cells from blood. The rearrangement uses TRBV5-1 and TRBJ2-1, with a weak D call TRBD1 (5 bases). CDR3 residues: CASSTSGQLYNEQFF. The CDR3 DNA follows: TGCGCCAGCAGCACGTCCGGACAATTATACAATGAGCAGTTCTTC.